This entry lists 6 T cell receptor beta chains sequenced from one sample in a study of blood T cells in healthy people across ages. A second PCR, run for about 7 to 11 cycles, used a sample-barcoded 5' primer plus a J-beta primer mix. TCRdb re-derived calls from the 5' RACE reads in MiXCR, one entry per CDR3 protein. The sample has approximately 790,000 distinct CDR3 sequences, 62% seen once. The sequenced sample consisted of blood. The receptors stem from a man aged 25 to 45 in good health.

This clonotype was counted between two and nine times. CDR3 sequence (DNA): TGTGCTAGTGGTCCAGGGACTGGGGACAATGAGCAGTTCTTC. It yields the protein CASGPGTGDNEQFF. The chain combines TRBV12-5 with TRBJ2-1; perhaps TRBD2 as D (6 bases). Germline assignment: CDR1 LGHNT and CDR2 FRNRAP. The CDR3 spans 14 residues. V lost 5 bases and J lost 5, with 13 bases in between.

The table lists this clonotype with a few counts. The chain uses TRBV2 and TRBJ2-5; TRBD2 matches at 7 bases. The junction had 1 base not matched to a gene; V was cut back by 9 bases and J by 3 bases. Germline V gives CDR1 SNHLY, CDR2 FYNNEI. The CDR3 sequence is 11 residues long. CDR3 protein: CASLAEETQYF. The DNA of the CDR3 is TGTGCCAGTCTAGCGGAAGAGACCCAGTACTTC. The full variable domain, in which reference TRBV2 and TRBJ2-5 provide the parts outside the CDR3, is EPEVTQTPSHQVTQMGQEVILRCVPISNHLYFYWYRQILGQKVEFLVSFYNNEISEKSEIFDDQFSVERPDGSNFTLKIRSTKLEDSAMYFCASLAEETQYFGPGTRLLVL.

This clonotype appeared a few times. J is TRBJ1-1 and V is TRBV3-1; TRBD1 might be the D (5 bases). With 1 base removed from V and 5 bases from J, the gap between germline ends came to 14 bases. Germline loops: CDR1 LGHDT, CDR2 YNNKEL (reference sequence). This CDR3 region has 15 residues. CDR3 DNA sequence: TGTGCCAGCAGCCAAGGAGGTATCGGGGCTACTGAAGCTTTCTTT. Amino acid sequence: CASSQGGIGATEAFF.

As regards this clonotype: This sequence may be a read error, since a much larger clone differs from it by one base. This chain links TRBV18 with TRBJ2-5; 7 bases fit TRBD1. The CDR3 contains 15 residues. Looked up from germline, CDR1 is KGHSH and CDR2 is LQKENI. Trimming at V came to 5 bases and at J to 1 base, leaving 7 bases not matched to a gene. Written as DNA, the CDR3 is TGTGCCAGCTCATGCAACAGGGGAACCCAAGAGACCCAGTACTTC. Its translation is CASSCNRGTQETQYF. Looking up the rest from reference TRBV18 and TRBJ2-5 gives the full variable domain: NAGVMQNPRHLVRRRGQEARLRCSPMKGHSHVYWYRQLPEEGLKFMVYLQKENIIDESGMPKERFSAEFPKEGPSILRIQQVVRGDSAAYFCASSCNRGTQETQYFGPGTRLLVL.

The chain uses TRBV9 and TRBJ2-3, with D tentatively TRBD2 (5 bases). The CDR3 extends over 17 amino acids. Germline values: CDR1 SGDLS, CDR2 YYNGEE. V was pared by 3 bases and J by 4 bases, with 21 bases between. For the CDR3, the DNA is TGTGCCAGCAGCGGAGGTCGGGCTAGCAGTTATGCAGATACGCAGTATTTT. Residues: CASSGGRASSYADTQYF.

V usage is TRBV28 and J usage is TRBJ2-7; 7 positions match TRBD1. Per the germline V gene, CDR1 is MDHEN and CDR2 is SYDVKM. V lost 6 bases and J lost 4; bases outside the gene matches: 9. CDR3 length: 14 residues. In DNA form, the CDR3 reads TGTGCCAGCAGCCGCAGACAGGGCCGGTACGAGCAGTACTTC. This codes for CASSRRQGRYEQYF.